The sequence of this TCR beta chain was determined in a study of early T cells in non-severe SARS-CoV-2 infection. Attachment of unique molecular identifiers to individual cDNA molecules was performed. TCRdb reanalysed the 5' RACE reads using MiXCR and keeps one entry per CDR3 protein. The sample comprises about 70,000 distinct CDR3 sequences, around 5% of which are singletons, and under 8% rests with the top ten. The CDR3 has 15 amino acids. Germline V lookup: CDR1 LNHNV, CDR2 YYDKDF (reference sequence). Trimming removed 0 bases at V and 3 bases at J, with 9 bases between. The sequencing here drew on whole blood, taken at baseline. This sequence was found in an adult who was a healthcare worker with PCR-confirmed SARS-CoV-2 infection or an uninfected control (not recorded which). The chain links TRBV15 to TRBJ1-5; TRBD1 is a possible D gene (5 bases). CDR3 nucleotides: TGTGCCACCAGCAGAGAACGAGGGGCCAATCAGCCCCAGCATTTT. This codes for CATSRERGANQPQHF.